Listed below are T cell receptor beta chains from one sample, sequenced in a study of beta chain features in type 1 diabetes. Clones were read by immunoSEQ multiplex PCR, and TCRdb kept only the in-frame ones, dropping some. The profile covers 810,000 or so clones, with 17% appearing a single time and 0.02% to 0.025% taken by the ten largest. The material sequenced was naive CD4+ T cells from blood. All receptors come from a woman under 30 in good health. CDR3s include the opening cysteine and the closing phenylalanine or tryptophan. A D gene is named only where the DNA matches it firmly. Clone size appears in some rows only: once, few, many, or a class for an expanded clone.

CDR3 protein: CASSGSLGANVLTF
CDR3 DNA: TGTGCCAGTTCGGGGTCTTTGGGGGCCAACGTCCTGACTTTC
D gene: -
V gene: TRBV28
clone size: -
J gene: TRBJ2-6

CDR3 protein: CASSAQADDEQFF
CDR3 DNA: TGTGCCAGCAGTGCCCAGGCGGACGATGAGCAGTTCTTC
D gene: -
V gene: TRBV2
clone size: few
J gene: TRBJ2-1

CDR3 protein: CASSLGQDGYEQYF
CDR3 DNA: TGTGCCAGCAGCTTAGGGCAGGATGGCTACGAGCAGTACTTC
D gene: -
V gene: TRBV7-9
clone size: few
J gene: TRBJ2-7

CDR3 protein: CASSVGDTGTEAFF
CDR3 DNA: TGTGCCAGCAGCGTAGGAGATACGGGCACTGAAGCTTTCTTT
D gene: -
V gene: TRBV9
clone size: -
J gene: TRBJ1-1

CDR3 protein: CASSHDMGQYEQYF
CDR3 DNA: TGTGCCAGCAGTCACGACATGGGACAGTACGAGCAGTACTTC
D gene: TRBD1
V gene: TRBV28
clone size: -
J gene: TRBJ2-7

CDR3 protein: CASSQSRYGYTF
CDR3 DNA: TGTGCCAGCAGCCAATCCCGCTATGGCTACACCTTC
D gene: -
V gene: TRBV14
clone size: -
J gene: TRBJ1-2

CDR3 protein: CASTFTRSTDTQYF
CDR3 DNA: TGTGCCAGCACTTTTACCCGCAGCACAGATACGCAGTATTTT
D gene: -
V gene: TRBV6-5
clone size: -
J gene: TRBJ2-3

CDR3 protein: CASSSPDSETQYF
CDR3 DNA: TGTGCCAGCAGTTCCCCAGACTCGGAGACCCAGTACTTC
D gene: -
V gene: TRBV28
clone size: few
J gene: TRBJ2-5

CDR3 protein: CASSSTSGALGEQFF
CDR3 DNA: TGCGCCAGCAGCTCGACTAGCGGGGCCTTGGGTGAGCAGTTCTTC
D gene: TRBD2
V gene: TRBV5-1
clone size: -
J gene: TRBJ2-1

CDR3 protein: CASSPLITYNEQFF
CDR3 DNA: TGTGCCAGCTCACCACTTATCACCTACAATGAGCAGTTCTTC
D gene: -
V gene: TRBV18
clone size: few
J gene: TRBJ2-1

CDR3 protein: CASSYFGTGHQFF
CDR3 DNA: TGTGCCAGCAGTTATTTCGGGACAGGGCATCAGTTCTTC
D gene: TRBD1
V gene: TRBV6-5
clone size: -
J gene: TRBJ2-1

CDR3 protein: CASSRNNGEQFF
CDR3 DNA: TGTGCCAGCAGCAGAAACAACGGGGAGCAGTTCTTC
D gene: -
V gene: TRBV7-2
clone size: -
J gene: TRBJ2-1

CDR3 protein: CASSYSIGGRKNEQFF
CDR3 DNA: TGTGCCAGCAGTTACTCAATAGGGGGGCGAAAGAATGAGCAGTTCTTC
D gene: -
V gene: TRBV6-5
clone size: -
J gene: TRBJ2-1

CDR3 protein: CASSLALSSPNTEAFF
CDR3 DNA: TGTGCCAGCAGCTTAGCGCTAAGTTCTCCGAACACTGAAGCTTTCTTT
D gene: -
V gene: TRBV7-2
clone size: -
J gene: TRBJ1-1

CDR3 protein: CASSSAVVTDTQYF
CDR3 DNA: TGTGCCAGCAGTTCAGCGGTAGTCACAGATACGCAGTATTTT
D gene: -
V gene: TRBV28
clone size: -
J gene: TRBJ2-3

CDR3 protein: CASSLQGNIQYF
CDR3 DNA: TGTGCCAGCAGCTTACAGGGGAACATTCAGTACTTC
D gene: -
V gene: TRBV7-2
clone size: few
J gene: TRBJ2-4

CDR3 protein: CASSPSRGLGYEQYF
CDR3 DNA: TGTGCCAGTAGTCCCTCGAGGGGGCTAGGCTACGAGCAGTACTTC
D gene: TRBD1
V gene: TRBV19
clone size: -
J gene: TRBJ2-7

CDR3 protein: CASSYSRGNFNQPQHF
CDR3 DNA: TGTGCCAGCAGTTACTCTCGAGGGAACTTCAATCAGCCCCAGCATTTT
D gene: -
V gene: TRBV6-6
clone size: -
J gene: TRBJ1-5

CDR3 protein: CASSPDRGDTDTQYF
CDR3 DNA: TGTGCCAGCAGCCCCGACAGGGGGGATACAGATACGCAGTATTTT
D gene: TRBD1
V gene: TRBV11-1
clone size: -
J gene: TRBJ2-3

CDR3 protein: CASSFVPAMNTEAFF
CDR3 DNA: TGTGCCAGCAGTTTTGTACCGGCTATGAACACTGAAGCTTTCTTT
D gene: -
V gene: TRBV27
clone size: few
J gene: TRBJ1-1

CDR3 protein: CASYEGQGDEKLFF
CDR3 DNA: TGTGCCAGCTACGAGGGACAGGGGGACGAAAAACTGTTTTTT
D gene: TRBD1
V gene: TRBV2
clone size: few
J gene: TRBJ1-4

CDR3 protein: CASSQSVAGYQPQHF
CDR3 DNA: TGTGCCAGCAGCCAATCTGTCGCGGGTTATCAGCCCCAGCATTTT
D gene: -
V gene: TRBV4-2
clone size: few
J gene: TRBJ1-5

CDR3 protein: CASSYEGRDEQFF
CDR3 DNA: TGTGCCAGCAGCTACGAGGGTAGGGATGAGCAGTTCTTC
D gene: -
V gene: TRBV7-8
clone size: few
J gene: TRBJ2-1

CDR3 protein: CASSLYYQSYEQYF
CDR3 DNA: TGTGCCAGCAGTTTATACTACCAATCCTACGAGCAGTACTTC
D gene: -
V gene: TRBV27
clone size: -
J gene: TRBJ2-7

CDR3 protein: CASISASGIYNEQFF
CDR3 DNA: TGTGCCAGCATTTCCGCTAGCGGGATCTACAATGAGCAGTTCTTC
D gene: TRBD2
V gene: TRBV28
clone size: -
J gene: TRBJ2-1

CDR3 protein: CASPSRIRKNIQYF
CDR3 DNA: TGTGCCAGCCCATCGAGGATCCGTAAAAACATTCAGTACTTC
D gene: -
V gene: TRBV28
clone size: few
J gene: TRBJ2-4

CDR3 protein: CAIRISDQNTEAFF
CDR3 DNA: TGTGCCATCAGAATATCGGACCAGAACACTGAAGCTTTCTTT
D gene: -
V gene: TRBV10-3
clone size: few
J gene: TRBJ1-1

CDR3 protein: CASSLQQGAYEQYF
CDR3 DNA: TGTGCCAGCAGCTTACAACAGGGGGCTTACGAGCAGTACTTC
D gene: TRBD1
V gene: TRBV7-9
clone size: -
J gene: TRBJ2-7

CDR3 protein: CAIRASGSLGYEQYF
CDR3 DNA: TGTGCCATCAGAGCCTCGGGAAGTCTGGGATACGAGCAGTACTTC
D gene: -
V gene: TRBV10-3
clone size: -
J gene: TRBJ2-7

CDR3 protein: CSVVRGQTNTEAFF
CDR3 DNA: TGCAGCGTTGTTAGGGGACAGACAAACACTGAAGCTTTCTTT
D gene: TRBD1
V gene: TRBV29-1
clone size: few
J gene: TRBJ1-1

CDR3 protein: CASSTDTQYF
CDR3 DNA: TGTGCCAGCTCGACAGATACGCAGTATTTT
D gene: -
V gene: TRBV7-9
clone size: -
J gene: TRBJ2-3

CDR3 protein: CASSWGQGIAYGYTF
CDR3 DNA: TGCGCCAGCAGCTGGGGACAGGGGATCGCCTATGGCTACACCTTC
D gene: TRBD1
V gene: TRBV5-1
clone size: few
J gene: TRBJ1-2

CDR3 protein: CASSHVTSSYEQYF
CDR3 DNA: TGCGCCAGCAGCCACGTTACTAGCTCCTACGAGCAGTACTTC
D gene: -
V gene: TRBV4-3
clone size: -
J gene: TRBJ2-7

CDR3 protein: CASTSDSPIKFF
CDR3 DNA: TGTGCCAGCACCTCGGACAGCCCAATCAAGTTCTTC
D gene: -
V gene: TRBV28
clone size: once
J gene: TRBJ2-1

CDR3 protein: CASNSGGLAGGPVVNEQFF
CDR3 DNA: TGTGCCAGCAACTCAGGCGGACTAGCGGGAGGGCCAGTGGTGAATGAGCAGTTCTTC
D gene: TRBD2
V gene: TRBV28
clone size: few
J gene: TRBJ2-1

CDR3 protein: CASSLSVEIDTQYF
CDR3 DNA: TGTGCCAGCAGCTTGTCGGTAGAAATAGATACGCAGTATTTT
D gene: -
V gene: TRBV5-4
clone size: few
J gene: TRBJ2-3

CDR3 protein: CASTSRGEQYF
CDR3 DNA: TGTGCCAGCACGTCACGGGGGGAGCAGTACTTC
D gene: -
V gene: TRBV28
clone size: -
J gene: TRBJ2-7

CDR3 protein: CASSPQGQSLSNQPQHF
CDR3 DNA: TGTGCCAGCTCACCGCAGGGACAGTCACTTAGCAATCAGCCCCAGCATTTT
D gene: TRBD1
V gene: TRBV18
clone size: -
J gene: TRBJ1-5

CDR3 protein: CSVPLAGNYGYTF
CDR3 DNA: TGCAGCGTTCCCCTCGCAGGGAACTATGGCTACACCTTC
D gene: -
V gene: TRBV29-1
clone size: -
J gene: TRBJ1-2

CDR3 protein: CASKRTGAYEQYF
CDR3 DNA: TGTGCCAGCAAACGGACAGGCGCCTACGAGCAGTACTTC
D gene: TRBD1
V gene: TRBV7-2
clone size: -
J gene: TRBJ2-7

CDR3 protein: CAIKDRGRLDDTQYF
CDR3 DNA: TGTGCCATCAAAGACAGGGGCCGCCTTGATGATACGCAGTATTTT
D gene: TRBD1
V gene: TRBV10-3
clone size: -
J gene: TRBJ2-3

CDR3 protein: CASKRWDRGPNEQFF
CDR3 DNA: TGTGCCAGCAAAAGATGGGACCGAGGTCCCAATGAGCAGTTCTTC
D gene: -
V gene: TRBV6-5
clone size: few
J gene: TRBJ2-1

CDR3 protein: CASGPDGYTF
CDR3 DNA: TGTGCCAGCGGCCCAGATGGCTACACCTTC
D gene: -
V gene: TRBV2
clone size: few
J gene: TRBJ1-2

CDR3 protein: CASRRTVQETRYF
CDR3 DNA: TGTGCCAGCAGACGGACAGTGCAAGAGACCCGGTACTTC
D gene: -
V gene: TRBV6-6
clone size: -
J gene: TRBJ2-5

CDR3 protein: CASSGDRKETQYF
CDR3 DNA: TGTGCCAGCAGTGGGGACAGAAAAGAGACCCAGTACTTC
D gene: TRBD1
V gene: TRBV2
clone size: few
J gene: TRBJ2-5

CDR3 protein: CASSDIGGRTGNTIYF
CDR3 DNA: TGTGCCAGCAGTGACATAGGGGGAAGAACTGGAAACACCATATATTTT
D gene: -
V gene: TRBV25-1
clone size: few
J gene: TRBJ1-3

CDR3 protein: CASSFGTDRYEQYF
CDR3 DNA: TGTGCCAGCAGTTTCGGGACTGACCGCTACGAGCAGTACTTC
D gene: -
V gene: TRBV27
clone size: -
J gene: TRBJ2-7

CDR3 protein: CASSMHRQETQYF
CDR3 DNA: TGTGCCAGCAGCATGCACAGGCAAGAGACCCAGTACTTC
D gene: -
V gene: TRBV7-9
clone size: -
J gene: TRBJ2-5

CDR3 protein: CSVERGQQQFF
CDR3 DNA: TGCAGCGTTGAACGGGGACAGCAGCAGTTCTTC
D gene: TRBD1
V gene: TRBV29-1
clone size: few
J gene: TRBJ2-1

CDR3 protein: CASSLDGRASYEQYF
CDR3 DNA: TGCGCCAGCAGCTTGGACGGGAGGGCCTCCTACGAGCAGTACTTC
D gene: TRBD2
V gene: TRBV5-1
clone size: -
J gene: TRBJ2-7

CDR3 protein: CASGGHNEQFF
CDR3 DNA: TGCGCCAGCGGGGGGCACAATGAGCAGTTCTTC
D gene: -
V gene: TRBV5-1
clone size: -
J gene: TRBJ2-1

CDR3 protein: CASSWGRGPRVYEQYF
CDR3 DNA: TGTGCCAGCAGTTGGGGGCGAGGGCCCCGAGTTTACGAGCAGTACTTC
D gene: -
V gene: TRBV28
clone size: few
J gene: TRBJ2-7

CDR3 protein: CASSYASPGLAETQYF
CDR3 DNA: TGTGCCAGCAGTTACGCGTCTCCGGGACTAGCGGAGACCCAGTACTTC
D gene: TRBD2
V gene: TRBV6-5
clone size: -
J gene: TRBJ2-5

CDR3 protein: CASVDIDTTYEQYF
CDR3 DNA: TGTGCCAGCGTAGATATTGACACTACCTACGAGCAGTACTTC
D gene: -
V gene: TRBV21-1
clone size: -
J gene: TRBJ2-7

CDR3 protein: CAISEIAGGYNEQFF
CDR3 DNA: TGTGCCATCAGTGAGATAGCGGGAGGATACAATGAGCAGTTCTTC
D gene: TRBD2
V gene: TRBV10-3
clone size: -
J gene: TRBJ2-1

CDR3 protein: CASSPGTGAEETQYF
CDR3 DNA: TGTGCCAGCAGCCCCGGGACAGGGGCGGAAGAGACCCAGTACTTC
D gene: TRBD1
V gene: TRBV5-8
clone size: few
J gene: TRBJ2-5

CDR3 protein: CASSLGLEKRNEQFF
CDR3 DNA: TGTGCCAGCAGCTTGGGCCTAGAAAAGCGCAATGAGCAGTTCTTC
D gene: -
V gene: TRBV5-4
clone size: few
J gene: TRBJ2-1

CDR3 protein: CASSPKKLAGVIEQYF
CDR3 DNA: TGTGCCAGCAGCCCGAAGAAACTAGCGGGAGTTATCGAGCAGTACTTC
D gene: TRBD2
V gene: TRBV7-2
clone size: -
J gene: TRBJ2-7

CDR3 protein: CASSLVIGKDEQYF
CDR3 DNA: TGTGCCAGCAGCTTGGTAATTGGGAAGGACGAGCAGTACTTC
D gene: -
V gene: TRBV5-5
clone size: -
J gene: TRBJ2-7